Listed here are 6 T cell receptor beta chains from one sample, sequenced in a study of T cells in Graves' hyperthyroidism and ophthalmopathy. Authors of the study amplified TCR beta CDR3 regions from RNA transcripts. When the TCR CDR3 underwent first-round RT-PCR, the HTBI primer set was used. TCRdb fed the multiplex PCR reads into MiXCR, producing one record per CDR3 protein. This sample has about 270,000 distinct CDR3 sequences, with roughly 15% found just once. Material: blood. These receptors were collected from a woman aged 50 to 60 with Graves' hyperthyroidism that later progressed to Graves' ophthalmopathy.

This clonotype was counted ten times or more. The chain employs TRBV29-1 and TRBJ1-5; 9 bases map to TRBD1. Germline lookup yields CDR1 SQVTM and CDR2 ANQGSEA. Trimming at V came to 3 bases and at J to 11 bases, leaving 11 bases not matched to a gene. This CDR3 contains 14 residues. The CDR3 nucleotides read TGCAGCGTTGAGGTCGGACAGGGGTCCGGGTCCCAGCATTTT. Translation: CSVEVGQGSGSQHF. The full variable domain, in which reference TRBV29-1 and TRBJ1-5 provide the parts outside the CDR3, is SAVISQKPSRDICQRGTSLTIQCQVDSQVTMMFWYRQQPGQSLTLIATANQGSEATYESGFVIDKFPISRPNLTFSTLTVSNMSPEDSSIYLCSVEVGQGSGSQHFGDGTRLSIL.

This chain connects TRBV28 to TRBJ2-7; D perhaps matches TRBD1 (5 bases). Trimming removed 5 bases at V and 3 bases at J, with 14 bases between. The CDR3 runs to 14 residues. Germline CDR1 and CDR2: MDHEN and SYDVKM. The CDR3 DNA reads as TGTGCCAGCAGTACCCCGGACATTGTCTACGAGCAGTACTTC. Its translation is CASSTPDIVYEQYF.

This clonotype was recorded at least ten times. CDR3 amino acids: CASRRLVQETQYF. Here the CDR3 DNA reads TGTGCCAGCAGAAGACTAGTCCAAGAGACCCAGTACTTC. The chain joins TRBV7-8 to TRBJ2-5; weak D call: TRBD2 (6 bases). The germline V and J ends were trimmed by 6 bases and 1 base, with 9 bases remaining between them. The length of the CDR3 is 13 residues. Germline V gene data show CDR1 as SGHVS and CDR2 as FQNEAQ.

There are many counts of this clonotype. The chain uses TRBV20-1 and TRBJ2-5, with unresolved D. Germline-derived CDR1 and CDR2 are DFQATT and SNEGSKA (reference sequence). CDR3 length: 16 residues. V was clipped by 1 base and J by 1 base, with 16 bases between them. In DNA, the CDR3 is TGCAGTGCTAGAGTGGTTTCAGCTATACTCCAAGAGACCCAGTACTTC. Translated: CSARVVSAILQETQYF.

About this clonotype itself: A much larger clonotype is one base distant, so this may be a read error. The rearrangement uses TRBV27 and TRBJ2-7, with 8 bases aligning to TRBD1. V dropped 6 bases and J dropped 4; count of bases not matched to a gene: 8. The CDR3 is 14 amino acids. Germline CDR1 and CDR2: MNHEY and SMNVEV (reference sequence). CDR3 DNA: TGTGCCAGCAGGACAGGGGACCGTTTGTACGAGCAGTACTTC. Translated: CASRTGDRLYEQYF.

This clonotype came up many times. The V gene is TRBV3-1, the J gene TRBJ2-7; 13 bases agree with TRBD2. Germline assignment: CDR1 LGHDT and CDR2 YNNKEL (reference sequence). CDR3 size: 13 residues. After removal of 10 bases from V and 7 bases from J, the junction contained 7 bases not matched to a gene. The DNA for the CDR3 is TGTGCCACCGGACTAGCGGGAGTGGGGGAGCAGTACTTC. It is translated as CATGLAGVGEQYF.